What follows are 27 T cell receptor beta chains derived from one specimen sequenced in a study of shared T cell receptors in the human thymus. Some clones are missing from TCRdb's copy, which holds only in-frame ones; the method was immunoSEQ multiplex PCR. Of hundreds of thousands of clones listed, roughly 88% are singletons. This sample was shared with a second study, whose subject was human thymus T cells.

The sample comprised thymocytes. The receptors were gathered from a boy under two years old with a congenital heart defect.

The CDR3 DNA reads as TGTGCCAGCAGCTTAGGACAGGGGGCTGTGGACGAGCAGTACTTC. It translates to CASSLGQGAVDEQYF. The J gene is TRBJ2-7, the V gene TRBV7-2, with TRBD1 matching over 10 bases. The CDR3 is 15 residues long. Germline loops: CDR1 SGHTA, CDR2 FQGNSA. With V trimmed by 1 base and J by 5 bases, 5 bases remained unmatched.

J is TRBJ2-5 and V is TRBV27; TRBD2 matches 11 bases. The germline CDR1 and CDR2 sequences are MNHEY and SMNVEV (reference sequence). The CDR3 loop spans 18 amino acids. The J segment lost 2 bases and the V segment lost 5 bases, leaving 13 bases of the junction unmatched. The CDR3 spells CASSTDLASGRSQETQYF. The CDR3 DNA reads TGTGCCAGCAGTACCGATCTCGCTAGCGGGAGGAGTCAAGAGACCCAGTACTTC.

The chain carries TRBV6-6 and TRBJ2-3; D perhaps matches TRBD1 (6 bases). CDR1 is MNHNY and CDR2 is SVGAGI in the germline V gene (reference sequence). Trimming cost V 2 bases and J 0 bases, with 12 bases left between them. The CDR3 covers 16 residues. For the CDR3, the DNA is TGTGCCAGCAGTTACCCCGGGACACGAAGCACAGATACGCAGTATTTT. Residues: CASSYPGTRSTDTQYF.

This clone was observed a single time. V usage is TRBV27 and J usage is TRBJ2-1; 9 bases agree with TRBD1. Germline assignment: CDR1 MNHEY and CDR2 SMNVEV (reference sequence). The CDR3 has 14 amino acids. Unmatched junction bases numbered 4, after V lost 5 bases and J lost 5 bases. In DNA, the CDR3 is TGTGCCAGCAGTCCGGGGACAGGGAACAATGAGCAGTTCTTC. Residues: CASSPGTGNNEQFF.

The gene calls are TRBV27 and TRBJ2-7; 11 positions agree with TRBD2. The CDR3 runs to 18 residues. Trimming cost V 2 bases and J 2 bases; bases outside gene matches: 11. Germline CDR1 MNHEY, CDR2 SMNVEV (reference sequence). In DNA, the CDR3 is TGTGCCAGCAGTTTAGCGTCACTAGCGGGAGTCCCCACCTACGAGCAGTACTTC. Residues: CASSLASLAGVPTYEQYF.

CDR3 loop: CASSQAGADTQYF. In DNA, the CDR3 is TGTGCCAGCAGCCAAGCGGGAGCGGATACGCAGTATTTT. The chain joins TRBV5-4 to TRBJ2-3; 8 bases map to TRBD2. The CDR3 runs 13 residues. V shed 4 bases and J 6 bases; nucleotides not matched to a gene: 4. Per the germline V gene, CDR1 is SGHNT and CDR2 is YYREEE (reference sequence).

The rearrangement uses TRBV27 and TRBJ1-5, with D perhaps TRBD1 (5 bases). The CDR3 spans 13 residues. Deletions cut 8 bases from V and 4 bases from J, with 12 bases between. Per the germline V gene, CDR1 is MNHEY and CDR2 is SMNVEV (reference sequence). This CDR3 reads CASRGTLNQPQHF. CDR3 DNA: TGTGCCAGCCGGGGGACCCTTAATCAGCCCCAGCATTTT.

The rearrangement joins TRBV30 to TRBJ2-1; D unresolved. Germline loops: CDR1 GTSNPN, CDR2 SVGIG (reference sequence). The CDR3 runs 14 residues. V lost 1 base, J lost 6 bases, and 13 bases lay in between. CDR3 in DNA: TGTGCCTGGAGTGAGCTGATTCCCCCCAATGAGCAGTTCTTC. Its translation is CAWSELIPPNEQFF.

The chain combines TRBV10-3 with TRBJ1-1; no firm D call. V lost 4 bases to trimming and J lost 0 bases, with 12 bases between them. This CDR3 is built from 15 residues. The germline gives CDR1 ENHRY, CDR2 SYGVKD. In DNA form, the CDR3 reads TGTGCCATCAGTGGTGGGGAGGAGATGAACACTGAAGCTTTCTTT. Its translation is CAISGGEEMNTEAFF.

The chain joins TRBV6-5 to TRBJ1-1, with D perhaps matching TRBD1 (5 bases). The CDR3 contains 15 residues. Germline CDR1 is MNHEY and CDR2 is SVGAGI. The ends were cut back, 5 bases at V and 4 bases at J, with 17 bases in the middle. The CDR3 sequence is CASSNKERGGTEAFF. The CDR3 DNA follows: TGTGCCAGCAGTAATAAGGAACGCGGGGGCACTGAAGCTTTCTTT.

This clone was detected only once. The rearrangement joins TRBV7-8 to TRBJ2-7; 9 positions agree with TRBD2. Germline V CDR1 and CDR2: SGHVS, FQNEAQ. The CDR3 extends over 20 amino acids. V lost 0 bases to trimming and J lost 3 bases; unmatched junction nucleotides: 18. The DNA for the CDR3 is TGTGCCAGCAGCTTAGCGAACCTGACTAGCGGAGTACTTACAGACTACGAGCAGTACTTC. Protein product: CASSLANLTSGVLTDYEQYF.

V usage is TRBV13 and J usage is TRBJ2-7; D is ambiguous. CDR1 is PRHDT, CDR2 FYEKMQ, per germline (reference sequence). Deletions cut 5 bases from V and 1 base from J, with 27 bases between. The CDR3 consists of 19 residues. This chain's CDR3 is CASSLSNRDTEHRSYEQYF. CDR3 DNA sequence: TGTGCCAGCAGCCTTTCCAACCGAGACACAGAACATAGGTCCTACGAGCAGTACTTC.

The V call is TRBV19, the J call TRBJ2-1; D might be TRBD2 (7 bases). The germline gives CDR1 LNHDA, CDR2 SQIVND (reference sequence). The CDR3 covers 18 residues. V shed 1 base and J shed 0 bases, with 16 bases lying between them. The CDR3 spells CASSIGPRGASSYNEQFF. CDR3 sequence (DNA): TGTGCCAGTAGTATAGGCCCCCGGGGGGCCAGCTCCTACAATGAGCAGTTCTTC.

The rearrangement uses TRBV15 and TRBJ2-7, with TRBD1 matching 9 bases. V lost 3 bases to trimming and J lost 5 bases; unmatched junction nucleotides: 8. Germline V lookup: CDR1 LNHNV, CDR2 YYDKDF (reference sequence). CDR3 length: 15 amino acids. The CDR3 protein is CATSSNRGLIDEQYF. The CDR3 DNA reads TGTGCCACCAGCAGTAACAGGGGGCTGATCGACGAGCAGTACTTC.

This clone was seen just once. The CDR3 sequence: CASSLTSGIPTDTQYF. The CDR3 region has the DNA TGTGCCAGCAGCCTGACTAGCGGGATACCAACAGATACGCAGTATTTT. The chain employs TRBV5-4 and TRBJ2-3, with 11 bases matching TRBD2. The CDR3 spans 16 residues. The V gene end was trimmed by 4 bases and the J gene end by 3 bases; junction bases not matched to a gene: 7. CDR1 and CDR2 (germline): SGHNT, YYREEE (reference sequence).

The rearrangement links TRBV12-2 to TRBJ2-1; whether TRBD2, the table's D call, matches the DNA was not checked. TRBV12-2 is classified as a pseudogene. This CDR3 region has 20 residues. The CDR3 loop reads CASRLPRTSGSPGSYNEQFF. The CDR3, as DNA: TGTGCAAGTCGCTTACCCCGGACTAGCGGGAGCCCCGGCTCCTACAATGAGCAGTTCTTC.

The chain employs TRBV19 and TRBJ2-1, with 9 bases matching TRBD1. V trimming: 3 bases; J trimming: 4 bases; junction bases outside the gene matches: 4. This CDR3 comprises 15 residues. Germline CDR1 LNHDA, CDR2 SQIVND (reference sequence). CDR3 in amino acids: CASSIGTGNYNEQFF. The CDR3, as DNA: TGTGCCAGTAGTATTGGGACAGGGAATTACAATGAGCAGTTCTTC.

The chain has TRBV5-6 and TRBJ1-1; 8 bases align to TRBD1. The CDR3 totals 14 residues. The J segment lost 6 bases and the V segment lost 4 bases, leaving 8 bases of the junction unmatched. CDR1 and CDR2 from the germline V gene are SGHDT and YYEEEE. The CDR3: CASSNRGSPPEAFF. The CDR3 nucleotides are TGTGCCAGCAGCAACAGGGGGTCACCGCCTGAAGCTTTCTTT.

The J gene is TRBJ2-7, the V gene TRBV12-5; D gene ambiguous. CDR3 length: 15 residues. The germline V gene encodes CDR1 LGHNT and CDR2 FRNRAP. V lost 6 bases and J lost 0, with 15 bases in between. CDR3 residues: CASGSDPRSSYEQYF. CDR3 DNA sequence: TGTGCTAGTGGCTCCGACCCTAGGAGCTCCTACGAGCAGTACTTC.

This clone showed up just a few times. The V call is TRBV19, the J call TRBJ2-1; TRBD2 aligns across 8 bases. Trimming at V came to 7 bases and at J to 8 bases, leaving 4 bases not matched to a gene. CDR3 length equals 12 residues. Germline V gives CDR1 LNHDA, CDR2 SQIVND (reference sequence). The CDR3 spells CASTGGAHEQFF. The CDR3 DNA sequence: TGTGCCAGTACGGGAGGGGCCCATGAGCAGTTCTTC. The complete variable domain, with remaining parts taken from reference TRBV19 and TRBJ2-1, reads DGGITQSPKYLFRKEGQNVTLSCEQNLNHDAMYWYRQDPGQGLRLIYYSQIVNDFQKGDIAEGYSVSREKKESFPLTVTSAQKNPTAFYLCASTGGAHEQFFGPGTRLTVL.

The J gene is TRBJ2-5, the V gene TRBV11-2; 13 nucleotides match TRBD2. With V trimmed by 3 bases and J by 2 bases, 3 bases remained unmatched. The CDR3 has 16 residues. Germline loops: CDR1 SGHAT, CDR2 FQNNGV. The DNA of the CDR3 is TGTGCCAGCAGCTTGACTAGCGGGAGGCCGCAAGAGACCCAGTACTTC. Translated: CASSLTSGRPQETQYF.

The chain uses TRBV7-8 and TRBJ1-4; D is possibly TRBD1 (6 bases). Germline V gene data show CDR1 as SGHVS and CDR2 as FQNEAQ. The V end lost 5 bases, the J end lost 4 bases, and 26 bases lay between the germline ends. CDR3 length: 19 amino acids. For the CDR3, the DNA is TGTGCCAGCAGCCCACAGGGTCGGGATGGATTGAGGGGTAATGAAAAACTGTTTTTT. Translating gives CASSPQGRDGLRGNEKLFF.

This chain uses TRBV28 with TRBJ2-3; TRBD2 matches at 12 bases. The CDR3 runs 21 residues. CDR1 is MDHEN and CDR2 is SYDVKM in the germline V gene. With 0 bases clipped from V and 0 bases from J, the junction kept 13 bases outside the gene matches. CDR3 protein: CASSLCERWTSGALSTDTQYF. CDR3 bases: TGTGCCAGCAGTTTATGCGAGAGATGGACTAGCGGGGCTTTAAGCACAGATACGCAGTATTTT. Supplemented by reference TRBV28 and TRBJ2-3, the full variable domain reads DVKVTQSSRYLVKRTGEKVFLECVQDMDHENMFWYRQDPGLGLRLIYFSYDVKMKEKGDIPEGYSVSREKKERFSLILESASTNQTSMYLCASSLCERWTSGALSTDTQYFGPGTRLTVL.

The chain combines TRBV19 with TRBJ1-5; TRBD1 matches at 10 bases. Germline CDR1 and CDR2: LNHDA and SQIVND (reference sequence). The CDR3 loop spans 17 amino acids. Trimming took 10 bases from V and 1 from J; bases not matched to a gene: 13. CDR3 DNA: TGTGCCACCCTACCGACAGGGGGCGGCGGGAGCAATCAGCCCCAGCATTTT. This sequence encodes CATLPTGGGGSNQPQHF.

J is TRBJ2-3 and V is TRBV28, with D possibly being TRBD2 (6 bases). The CDR3 covers 16 residues. In germline, CDR1 is MDHEN, CDR2 SYDVKM. V lost 2 bases and J lost 5, with 17 bases in between. The CDR3 spells CASSLVYGRGIDTQYF. CDR3 bases: TGTGCCAGCAGTTTAGTTTACGGGAGAGGAATAGATACGCAGTATTTT.

V and J are TRBV5-1 and TRBJ2-6, with D maybe TRBD2 (5 bases). This CDR3 has 16 amino acids. Germline CDR1 is SGHRS and CDR2 is YFSETQ. Trimming took 4 bases from V and 2 from J, leaving 13 bases between them. CDR3 sequence: CASSQVRGAGANVLTF. The CDR3 DNA is TGCGCCAGCAGCCAGGTTCGGGGAGCTGGGGCCAACGTCCTGACTTTC.

The chain links TRBV25-1 to TRBJ1-1, with D possibly matching TRBD1 (5 bases). CDR1 MGHDK and CDR2 SYGVNS come from the germline V gene. The CDR3 is made up of 14 amino acids. Deletions cut 4 bases from V and 0 bases from J, with 9 bases between. Here the CDR3 DNA reads TGTGCCAGCAGTGTTAAGGGGTTGAACACTGAAGCTTTCTTT. This gives the protein CASSVKGLNTEAFF.